This record concerns one T cell receptor beta chain sequence. Its specificity is unknown. From its re-call of the 5' RACE reads, TCRdb lists each CDR3 protein once, without DNA. This repertoire includes more than 400,000 distinct CDR3 sequences. The sample is drawn from a study of T cells expressing NK-cell markers. Across the whole study: It was sorted CD3+CD56+NKG2C+, CD3+CD56+NKG2C- and CD3+CD56-NKG2C+ T cells that supplied the TCR beta repertoires. Study-wide points: Roughly 6 donors showed dominant NKG2C+ clonotypes comprising about 1.0-7.0% of their CD8+ T cells.

Sequencing input: blood T cells: a sorted CD56 or NKG2C T cell subset, CD4+ or CD8+ T cells, or bulk PBMC T cells (not recorded which). This TCR was recovered from a woman aged 18 to 75 in good health.

CDR3 in amino acids: CASSQEWGTGSRIEKLFF. V gene TRBV4-3 combines with J gene TRBJ1-4; checking the TCRdb D call of TRBD1 is not possible without DNA. Germline CDR1 is LGHNA and CDR2 is YSLEER. CDR3 length: 18 amino acids.